This T cell receptor beta chain was sequenced during a study of post-analysis software for immune sequencing data. Overall study: Recorded disease courses covered relapsing-remitting, secondary progressive and progressive-relapsing multiple sclerosis. Some patients had no subtype annotation.

The CDR3 runs 13 residues. V was cut by 5 bases and J by 9 bases, with 14 bases left in between. Per germline, CDR1 MGHDK and CDR2 SYGVNS. This clonotype was seen only once. The antigen is undetermined. Findings of the study overall: Batch-matched samples strongly co-clustered by F measure. Controls' normalized Chao1 diversity significantly exceeded that of multiple sclerosis patients. Patients showed TRBV5-6, TRBV5-1 and TRBV20-1 among four to six TRBV segments more frequent than in controls.

Tagging with unique molecular identifiers was a feature of the TCR beta cDNA libraries. Some 500,000 cDNA molecules were obtained per 1 to 10 million input T cells. TCRdb used MiXCR to reprocess the PCR reads, holding one entry per CDR3 protein. The sample lists about 150,000 distinct CDR3 sequences; about 30% were seen once. The TCR was taken from a girl between 10 and 17 years old with multiple sclerosis. The J gene is TRBJ2-4, the V gene TRBV25-1; maybe TRBD2 (5 bases). Specimen: blood. The CDR3 DNA sequence: TGTGCCAGCAGTTACACGGACGCGGGCATTCAGTACTTC. Translation: CASSYTDAGIQYF.